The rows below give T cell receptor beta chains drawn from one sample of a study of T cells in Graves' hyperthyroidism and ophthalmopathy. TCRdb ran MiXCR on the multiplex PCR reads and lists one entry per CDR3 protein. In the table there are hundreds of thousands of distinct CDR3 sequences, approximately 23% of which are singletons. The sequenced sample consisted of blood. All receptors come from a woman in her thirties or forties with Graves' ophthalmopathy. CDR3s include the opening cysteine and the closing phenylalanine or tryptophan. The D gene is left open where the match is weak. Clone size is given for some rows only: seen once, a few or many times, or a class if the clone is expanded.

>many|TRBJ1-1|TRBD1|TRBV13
CASSLRAGTGGDTEAFF
TGTGCCAGCAGCTTACGGGCCGGCACAGGGGGGGACACTGAAGCTTTCTTT
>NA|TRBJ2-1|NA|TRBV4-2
CASSQGWSDRNEQFF
TGTGCCAGCAGCCAAGGATGGAGTGATCGAAATGAGCAGTTCTTC
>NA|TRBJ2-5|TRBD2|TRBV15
CATSGLAGGETQYF
TGTGCCACCTCTGGACTAGCGGGAGGGGAGACCCAGTACTTC
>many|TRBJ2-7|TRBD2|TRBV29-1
CSVEIAGGPVYEQYF
TGCAGCGTTGAGATAGCGGGAGGGCCGGTTTACGAGCAGTACTTC
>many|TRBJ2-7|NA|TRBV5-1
CASSSGGRGPSEQYF
TGCGCCAGCAGCTCAGGAGGTCGGGGGCCGTCAGAGCAGTACTTC
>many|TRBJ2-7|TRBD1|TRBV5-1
CASSSGQGRATYEQYF
TGCGCCAGCAGCTCTGGACAGGGGAGGGCCACTTACGAGCAGTACTTC
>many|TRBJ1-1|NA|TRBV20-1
CSARVGRTNTEAFF
TGCAGTGCTAGAGTGGGCAGAACTAACACTGAAGCTTTCTTT
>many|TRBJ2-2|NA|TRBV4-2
CASSQDALAYTGELFF
TGTGCCAGCAGCCAAGATGCCCTAGCGTACACCGGGGAGCTGTTTTTT
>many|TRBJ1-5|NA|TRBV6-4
CASSKTGSANQPQHF
TGTGCCAGCAGTAAGACCGGGAGCGCTAATCAGCCCCAGCATTTT
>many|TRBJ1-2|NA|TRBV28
CASSSGQGWGYTF
TGTGCCAGCAGTTCGGGGCAGGGGTGGGGCTACACCTTC
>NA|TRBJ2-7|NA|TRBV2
CASGPGHNYEQYF
TGTGCCAGCGGCCCGGGACACAACTACGAGCAGTACTTC
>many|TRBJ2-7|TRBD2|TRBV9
CASSVDAGGGNYEQYF
TGTGCCAGCAGCGTAGATGCGGGAGGGGGGAACTACGAGCAGTACTTC
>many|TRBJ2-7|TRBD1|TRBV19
CASVPGQGNPYEQYF
TGTGCCAGTGTGCCGGGACAGGGGAACCCCTACGAGCAGTACTTC
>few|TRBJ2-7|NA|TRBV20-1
CSAWSGPGGSHEQYF
TGCAGTGCCTGGTCGGGGCCAGGGGGGTCCCACGAGCAGTACTTC
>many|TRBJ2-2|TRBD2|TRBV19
CASSILSPLAGHGELFF
TGTGCCAGTAGTATCTTGTCACCACTAGCGGGACACGGGGAGCTGTTTTTT
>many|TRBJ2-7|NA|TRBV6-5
CASSYEGNEQYF
TGTGCCAGCAGTTACGAGGGGAACGAGCAGTACTTC
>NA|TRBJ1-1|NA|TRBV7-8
CASSLAQMNTEAFF
TGTGCCAGCAGCTTAGCCCAGATGAACACTGAAGCTTTCTTT
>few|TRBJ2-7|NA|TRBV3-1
CASSQGRGSEQYF
TGTGCCAGCAGCCAAGGTCGAGGGAGCGAGCAGTACTTC
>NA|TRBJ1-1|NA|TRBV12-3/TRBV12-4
CASSLAGVWGDTEAFF
TGTGCCAGCAGTTTAGCAGGGGTTTGGGGCGACACTGAAGCTTTCTTT
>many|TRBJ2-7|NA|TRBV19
CASSIDPVEGAYEQYF
TGTGCCAGTAGTATAGACCCTGTGGAGGGGGCCTACGAGCAGTACTTC
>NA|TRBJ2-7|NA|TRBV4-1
CASSQDSRQSSYEQYF
TGCGCCAGCAGCCAAGATAGTAGGCAGAGCTCCTACGAGCAGTACTTC
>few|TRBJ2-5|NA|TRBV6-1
CASSELRAETQYF
TGTGCCAGCAGTGAATTACGGGCAGAGACCCAGTACTTC
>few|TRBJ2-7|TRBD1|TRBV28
CASSLGTGGSSYEQYF
TGTGCCAGCAGTTTAGGGACAGGGGGGAGCTCCTACGAGCAGTACTTC
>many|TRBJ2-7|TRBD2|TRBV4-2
CTSSQGGGLAAYEQYF
TGTACCAGCAGCCAAGGCGGGGGACTAGCGGCCTACGAGCAGTACTTC
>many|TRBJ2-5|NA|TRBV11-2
CASSFNLGEQTQYF
TGTGCCAGCAGCTTCAATCTGGGGGAACAGACCCAGTACTTC
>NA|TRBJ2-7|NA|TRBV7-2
CASSLSTSSSEQYF
TGTGCCAGCAGCCTATCGACTAGTTCCTCCGAGCAGTACTTC
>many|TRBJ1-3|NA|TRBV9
CASSVVGDSGNTIYF
TGTGCCAGCAGCGTAGTAGGGGACTCTGGAAACACCATATATTTT
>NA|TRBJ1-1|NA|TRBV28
CASTQGRRTEAFF
TGTGCCAGCACCCAGGGGCGCCGGACTGAAGCTTTCTTT
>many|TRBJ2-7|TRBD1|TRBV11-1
CASSSGTGGTSYEQYF
TGTGCCAGCAGCTCCGGGACAGGGGGCACCTCCTACGAGCAGTACTTC
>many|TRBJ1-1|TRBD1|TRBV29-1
CSSSGGQVVVGGTEVFF
TGCAGCTCCTCTGGCGGACAGGTGGTGGTAGGCGGCACTGAAGTTTTCTTT
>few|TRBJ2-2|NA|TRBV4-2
CASSQEHRVTGELFF
TGTGCCAGCAGCCAAGAACACAGGGTCACCGGGGAGCTGTTTTTT
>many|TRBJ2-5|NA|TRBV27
CASSLLGQALQETQYF
TGTGCCAGCAGTTTATTGGGTCAGGCGTTGCAAGAGACCCAGTACTTC
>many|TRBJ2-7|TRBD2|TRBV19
CASSFSTSAAYEQYF
TGTGCCAGTAGTTTCTCGACTAGCGCCGCCTACGAGCAGTACTTC
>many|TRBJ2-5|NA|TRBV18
CASSPPKTQYF
TGTGCCAGCTCACCACCAAAGACCCAGTACTTC
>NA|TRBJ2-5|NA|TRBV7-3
CASSPTQYF
TGTGCCAGCAGCCCGACCCAGTACTTC
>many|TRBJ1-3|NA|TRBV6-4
CASRSISIQGPFSGNTIYF
TGTGCCAGCAGATCGATTAGCATTCAGGGACCCTTCTCTGGAAACACCATATATTTT